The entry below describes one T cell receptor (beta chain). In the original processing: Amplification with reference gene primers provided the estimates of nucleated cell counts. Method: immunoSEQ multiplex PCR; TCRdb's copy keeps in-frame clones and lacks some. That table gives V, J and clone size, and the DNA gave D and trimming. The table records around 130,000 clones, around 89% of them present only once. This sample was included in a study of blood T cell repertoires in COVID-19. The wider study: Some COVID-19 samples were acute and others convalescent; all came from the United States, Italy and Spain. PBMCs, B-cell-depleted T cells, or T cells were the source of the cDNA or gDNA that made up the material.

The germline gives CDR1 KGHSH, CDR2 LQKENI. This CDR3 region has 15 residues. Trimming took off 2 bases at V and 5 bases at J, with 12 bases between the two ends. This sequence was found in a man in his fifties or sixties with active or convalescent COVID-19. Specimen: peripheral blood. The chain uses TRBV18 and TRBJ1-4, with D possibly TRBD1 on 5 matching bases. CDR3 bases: TGTGCCAGCTCACCAAACGGCAGGGAAAATGAAAAACTGTTTTTT. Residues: CASSPNGRENEKLFF.